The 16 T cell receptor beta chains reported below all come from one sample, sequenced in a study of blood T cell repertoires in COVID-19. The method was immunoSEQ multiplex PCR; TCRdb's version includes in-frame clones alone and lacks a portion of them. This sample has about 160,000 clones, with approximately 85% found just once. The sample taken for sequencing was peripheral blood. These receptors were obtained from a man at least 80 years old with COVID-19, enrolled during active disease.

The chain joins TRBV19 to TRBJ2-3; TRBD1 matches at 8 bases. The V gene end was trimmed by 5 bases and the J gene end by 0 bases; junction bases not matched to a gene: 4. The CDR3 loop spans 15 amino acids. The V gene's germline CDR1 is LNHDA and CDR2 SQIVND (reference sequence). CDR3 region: CASSAYRGSTDTQYF. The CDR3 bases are TGTGCCAGTAGTGCCTACAGGGGGAGCACAGATACGCAGTATTTT.

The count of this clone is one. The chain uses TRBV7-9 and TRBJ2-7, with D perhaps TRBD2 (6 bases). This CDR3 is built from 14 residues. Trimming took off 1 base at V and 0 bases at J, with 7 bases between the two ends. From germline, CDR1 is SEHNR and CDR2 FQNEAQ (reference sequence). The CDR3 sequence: CASSLGGVSYEQYF. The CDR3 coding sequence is TGTGCCAGCAGCTTAGGGGGGGTCTCCTACGAGCAGTACTTC.

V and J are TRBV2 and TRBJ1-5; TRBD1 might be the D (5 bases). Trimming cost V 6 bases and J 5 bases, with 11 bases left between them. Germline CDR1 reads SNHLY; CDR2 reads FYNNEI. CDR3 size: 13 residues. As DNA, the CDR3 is TGTGCCAGCAGCCTCAGGGCGGATCAGCCCCAGCATTTT. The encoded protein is CASSLRADQPQHF.

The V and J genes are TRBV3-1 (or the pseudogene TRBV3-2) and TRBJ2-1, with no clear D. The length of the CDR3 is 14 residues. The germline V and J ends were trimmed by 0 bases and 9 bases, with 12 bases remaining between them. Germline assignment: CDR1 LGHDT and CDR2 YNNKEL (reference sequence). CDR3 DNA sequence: TGTGCCAGCAGCCAAGATACGAGCGCCGGTGAGCAGTTCTTC. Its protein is CASSQDTSAGEQFF.

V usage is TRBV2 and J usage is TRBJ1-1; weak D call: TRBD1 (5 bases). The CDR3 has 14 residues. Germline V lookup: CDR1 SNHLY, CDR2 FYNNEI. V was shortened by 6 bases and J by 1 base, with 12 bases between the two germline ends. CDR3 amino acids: CASSAGLQNTEAFF. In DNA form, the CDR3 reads TGTGCCAGCAGCGCGGGACTCCAGAACACTGAAGCTTTCTTT.

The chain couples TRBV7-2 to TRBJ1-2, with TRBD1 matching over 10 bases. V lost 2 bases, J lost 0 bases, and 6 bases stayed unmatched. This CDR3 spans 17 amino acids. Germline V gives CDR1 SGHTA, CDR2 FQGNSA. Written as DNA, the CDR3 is TGTGCCAGCAGCTTACACGGACAGGGGGGAGCTAACTATGGCTACACCTTC. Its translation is CASSLHGQGGANYGYTF.

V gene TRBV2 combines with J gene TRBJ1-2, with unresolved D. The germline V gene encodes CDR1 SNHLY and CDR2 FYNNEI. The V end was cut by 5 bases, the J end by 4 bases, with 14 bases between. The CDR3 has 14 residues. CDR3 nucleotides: TGTGCCAGCAGTCAGTACCGGGAGAGCTATGGCTACACCTTC. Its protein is CASSQYRESYGYTF.

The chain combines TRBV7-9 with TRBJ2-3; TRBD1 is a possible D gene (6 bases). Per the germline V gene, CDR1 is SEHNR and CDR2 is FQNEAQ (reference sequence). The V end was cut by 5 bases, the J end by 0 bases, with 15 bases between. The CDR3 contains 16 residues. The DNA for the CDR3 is TGTGCCAGCAGCCTACGGACAGCCCCTAGCACAGATACGCAGTATTTT. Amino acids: CASSLRTAPSTDTQYF.

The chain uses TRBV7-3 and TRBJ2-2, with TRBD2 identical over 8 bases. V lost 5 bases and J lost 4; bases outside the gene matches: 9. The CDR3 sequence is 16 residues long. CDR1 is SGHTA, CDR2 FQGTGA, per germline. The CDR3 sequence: CASSVFRGGSTGELFF. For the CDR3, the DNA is TGTGCCAGCAGCGTTTTTCGGGGGGGAAGCACCGGGGAGCTGTTTTTT.

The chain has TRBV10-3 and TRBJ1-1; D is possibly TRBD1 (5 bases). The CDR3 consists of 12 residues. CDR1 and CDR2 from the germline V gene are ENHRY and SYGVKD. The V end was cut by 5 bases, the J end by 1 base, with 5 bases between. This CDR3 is CAISQGNTEAFF. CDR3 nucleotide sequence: TGTGCCATCAGTCAGGGGAACACTGAAGCTTTCTTT.

CDR3 DNA: TGTGCCATCAGGTCCGGGACAGGTCTGGGGGAGCAGTACTTC. Encoded protein: CAIRSGTGLGEQYF. The chain carries TRBV10-3 and TRBJ2-7; 8 bases are a match to TRBD1. The germline V gene has CDR1 ENHRY and CDR2 SYGVKD. V was clipped by 6 bases and J by 7 bases; unmatched bases: 11. The length of the CDR3 is 14 residues.

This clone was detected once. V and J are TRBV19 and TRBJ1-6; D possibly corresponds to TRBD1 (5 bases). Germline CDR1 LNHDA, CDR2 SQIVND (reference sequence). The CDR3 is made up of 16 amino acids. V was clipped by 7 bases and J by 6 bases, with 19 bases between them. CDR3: CASIDYGGRSNSPLHF. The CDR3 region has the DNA TGTGCCAGTATCGATTACGGGGGACGGAGTAATTCACCCCTCCACTTT.

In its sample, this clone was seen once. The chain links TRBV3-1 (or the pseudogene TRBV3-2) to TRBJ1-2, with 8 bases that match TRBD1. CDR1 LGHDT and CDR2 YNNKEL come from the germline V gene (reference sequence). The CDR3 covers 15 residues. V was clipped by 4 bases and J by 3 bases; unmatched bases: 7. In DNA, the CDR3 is TGTGCCAGCAGCCTCCGTGGACAGGGAGACTATGGCTACACCTTC. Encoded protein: CASSLRGQGDYGYTF.

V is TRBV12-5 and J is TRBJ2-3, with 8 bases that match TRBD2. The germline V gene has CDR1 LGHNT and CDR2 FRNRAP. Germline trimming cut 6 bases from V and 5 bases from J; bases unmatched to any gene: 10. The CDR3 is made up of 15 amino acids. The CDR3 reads CASGPGLVDLDTQYF. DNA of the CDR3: TGTGCTAGTGGCCCGGGACTAGTGGATTTAGATACGCAGTATTTT.

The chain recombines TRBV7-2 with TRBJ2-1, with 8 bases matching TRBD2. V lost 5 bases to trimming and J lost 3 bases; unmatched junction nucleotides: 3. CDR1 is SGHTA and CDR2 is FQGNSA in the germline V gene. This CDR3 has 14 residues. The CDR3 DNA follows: TGTGCCAGCAGCAGCCGGGGGGGCTACAATGAGCAGTTCTTC. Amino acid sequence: CASSSRGGYNEQFF.

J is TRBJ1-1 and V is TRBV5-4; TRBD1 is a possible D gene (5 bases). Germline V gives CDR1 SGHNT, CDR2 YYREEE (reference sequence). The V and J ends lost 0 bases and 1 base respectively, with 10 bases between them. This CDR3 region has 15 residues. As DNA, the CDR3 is TGTGCCAGCAGCTTGGCTCAGGGCGGGAACACTGAAGCTTTCTTT. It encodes CASSLAQGGNTEAFF. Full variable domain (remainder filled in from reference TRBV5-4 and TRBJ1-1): ETGVTQSPTHLIKTRGQQVTLRCSSQSGHNTVSWYQQALGQGPQFIFQYYREEENGRGNFPPRFSGLQFPNYSSELNVNALELDDSALYLCASSLAQGGNTEAFFGQGTRLTVV.